One T cell receptor beta chain is described in this entry. Its antigen remains unidentified. The data belong to a study of T cell repertoires and HLA-DP antigens. Study overall: CD4+ T cells were cocultured with HeLa cells expressing HLA-DP. Average DNA input: about 200 ng for CD137+CD4+ sorts, 1,000 to 1,500 ng pre-culture. Study-level results: Total CD4+ responders were stimulated by HeLa antigen-presenting cells.

Amplification used primers for 54 TRBV and 13 TRBJ segments. Assay: immunoSEQ multiplex PCR; the TCRdb copy retains only in-frame clones and omits some. The sample carries about 110,000 clones, more than 85% recorded once. Germline V gene data show CDR1 as MDHEN and CDR2 as SYDVKM. The CDR3 runs 14 residues. The V gene lost 3 bases and the J gene lost 4 bases, with 12 bases spanning the gap. The source material was CD4+ T cells from PBMCs. This receptor was identified in a woman aged 18-30 years in good health and CMV-seronegative. V is TRBV28 and J is TRBJ1-2; no clear D gene. CDR3 sequence (DNA): TGTGCCAGCAGTTTGGCCCACGACATCTATGGCTACACCTTC. As protein: CASSLAHDIYGYTF.